The 30 T cell receptor beta chains below all came from one sample that was sequenced in a study of blood T cell repertoires in COVID-19. Here immunoSEQ multiplex PCR was the method, and the copy in TCRdb shows in-frame clones only, minus some. The top ten hold almost 2% of the sample, which has approximately 250,000 clones, 86% seen once. Material for sequencing was peripheral blood. The receptors were gathered from a man aged 25 to 45 with active or convalescent COVID-19.

The chain uses TRBV5-5 and TRBJ1-3, with D uncertain. Germline lookup yields CDR1 SGHKS and CDR2 YYEKEE (reference sequence). The CDR3 sequence is 14 residues long. Trimming pared 1 base from V and 0 bases from J, leaving 5 bases between. CDR3 bases: TGTGCCAGCAGCTTGTCAAACTCTGGAAACACCATATATTTT. Translation: CASSLSNSGNTIYF.

This chain joins TRBV4-1 and TRBJ1-2; 8 nucleotides align to TRBD1. Trimming at V came to 5 bases and at J to 0 bases, leaving 11 bases not matched to a gene. The CDR3 contains 17 residues. Germline V gene sequence: CDR1 MGHRA, CDR2 YSYEKL. The DNA of the CDR3 is TGCGCCAGCAGCAGGACAGGGAGAAGTGAAGCTAACTATGGCTACACCTTC. This encodes CASSRTGRSEANYGYTF.

The gene calls are TRBV7-2 and TRBJ2-1, with a weak D call TRBD2 (6 bases). Germline CDR1 reads SGHTA; CDR2 reads FQGNSA. The CDR3 has 16 amino acids. Trimming left V 4 bases short and J 6 bases short, with 19 bases between. CDR3 nucleotides: TGTGCCAGCAGCTCAATGACCGGGGGTCTCGGCAATGAGCAGTTCTTC. This translates into CASSSMTGGLGNEQFF.

The chain joins TRBV12-5 to TRBJ2-7; possible D gene TRBD2, 5 bases. Trimming cost V 5 bases and J 4 bases, with 27 bases left between them. The CDR3 has 18 amino acids. Germline V gene lookup returns CDR1 LGHNT and CDR2 FRNRAP. In DNA form, the CDR3 reads TGTGCTAGTGGTCGGGGTAGAAACGAGGTCCCACAAATTTACGAGCAGTACTTC. Translating gives CASGRGRNEVPQIYEQYF.

V and J are TRBV11-2 and TRBJ2-3; the match to TRBD2 covers 11 bases. With 5 bases clipped from V and 1 base from J, the junction kept 2 bases outside the gene matches. CDR3 length: 15 residues. The germline CDR1 and CDR2 sequences are SGHAT and FQNNGV. CDR3 in DNA: TGTGCCAGCAGCCTACTAGCGGGGGGCACAGATACGCAGTATTTT. Translated, it gives CASSLLAGGTDTQYF.

The chain is built from TRBV27 and TRBJ2-1; TRBD2 matches 13 bases. With V trimmed by 4 bases and J by 9 bases, 15 bases remained unmatched. Germline V CDR1 and CDR2: MNHEY, SMNVEV (reference sequence). This CDR3 spans 18 amino acids. The CDR3 here is CASSSETSLAGGPIEQFF. In DNA, the CDR3 is TGTGCCAGCAGTTCCGAAACCTCACTAGCGGGGGGGCCGATTGAGCAGTTCTTC.

This clone was recorded a few times. CDR3 nucleotides: TGTGCCTGGAGTTCGACAGGAACTAATGAAAAACTGTTTTTT. Protein product: CAWSSTGTNEKLFF. The chain has TRBV30 and TRBJ1-4, with D perhaps TRBD1 (6 bases). Germline-derived CDR1 and CDR2 are GTSNPN and SVGIG (reference sequence). The CDR3 is 14 amino acids. Trimming cost V 2 bases and J 1 base, with 8 bases left between them.

The chain has TRBV14 and TRBJ1-1; D is ambiguous. CDR3 length equals 14 residues. The germline V and J ends were trimmed by 4 bases and 5 bases, with 14 bases remaining between them. CDR1 and CDR2 from the germline V gene are SGHDN and FVKESK. CDR3 bases: TGTGCCAGCAGCCTCGGAGGCGCCTATACTGAAGCTTTCTTT. Translating gives CASSLGGAYTEAFF.

The gene calls are TRBV3-1 (or the pseudogene TRBV3-2) and TRBJ2-5, with 9 bases fitting TRBD2. Germline CDR1 reads LGHDT; CDR2 reads YNNKEL (reference sequence). V dropped 1 base and J dropped 5; count of bases not matched to a gene: 8. The CDR3 is 16 residues long. CDR3 residues: CASSQAGTLAGETQYF. Here the CDR3 DNA reads TGTGCCAGCAGCCAAGCCGGCACTCTAGCGGGGGAGACCCAGTACTTC.

The CDR3 DNA reads as TGTGCCAGCAGCTTGTCGGGACAGGAAAAAGAGACCCAGTACTTC. The encoded protein is CASSLSGQEKETQYF. V is TRBV11-2 and J is TRBJ2-5; 8 bases are a match to TRBD1. CDR1 is SGHAT, CDR2 FQNNGV, per germline. The CDR3 contains 15 residues. The junction had 6 bases not matched to a gene; V was cut back by 3 bases and J by 3 bases.

About this clone itself: One end of the junction fails to match germline, which may point to a read error. This sequence joins TRBV11-2 and TRBJ2-2, with D perhaps matching TRBD2 (6 bases). The CDR3 has 13 amino acids. The germline gives CDR1 SGHAT, CDR2 FQNNGV. In DNA, the CDR3 is TGTGCCAGCAACTTAGGAGGGACCGGGGAGCTGTTTTTT. Protein sequence: CASNLGGTGELFF.

The rearrangement joins TRBV29-1 to TRBJ2-3, with TRBD1 matching over 7 bases. Germline V CDR1 and CDR2: SQVTM, ANQGSEA. This CDR3 region has 12 residues. The V segment lost 7 bases and the J segment 4 bases; nucleotides outside the gene matches: 5. In DNA form, the CDR3 reads TGCAGCGCAGGACAGGCCTCAGATACGCAGTATTTT. Its translation is CSAGQASDTQYF.

This clone was seen more than once but under ten times. The chain uses TRBV10-1 and TRBJ1-3, with a possible D match to TRBD1 (6 bases). Germline V gives CDR1 WNHNN, CDR2 SYGVQD (reference sequence). V dropped 7 bases and J dropped 0 bases, with 22 bases sitting between them. CDR3 size: 18 residues. The CDR3 DNA is TGCGCCAGCACCCAAGTTAGTCAGGGGTCGGACTCTGGAAACACCATATATTTT. Translation: CASTQVSQGSDSGNTIYF.

The CDR3 region is CASSRTDYYGYTF. As DNA, the CDR3 is TGTGCCAGCAGCAGGACAGACTACTATGGCTACACCTTC. V and J are TRBV3-1 (or the pseudogene TRBV3-2) and TRBJ1-2, with a possible D match to TRBD1 (6 bases). CDR1 is LGHDT, CDR2 YNNKEL, per germline (reference sequence). Trimming removed 5 bases from V and 3 bases from J, with 10 bases in between. The CDR3 is 13 residues long.

The genes are TRBV9 and TRBJ2-1, with TRBD2 identical over 7 bases. Losses at the gene ends were 0 bases for V and 5 bases for J; bases not matched to a gene: 11. Looked up from germline, CDR1 is SGDLS and CDR2 is YYNGEE. The CDR3 runs to 17 residues. This chain's CDR3 is CASSVVGGYLQDNEQFF. The DNA of the CDR3 is TGTGCCAGCAGCGTAGTCGGGGGGTACCTCCAAGACAATGAGCAGTTCTTC. The full variable domain, in which reference TRBV9 and TRBJ2-1 provide the parts outside the CDR3, is DSGVTQTPKHLITATGQRVTLRCSPRSGDLSVYWYQQSLDQGLQFLIQYYNGEERAKGNILERFSAQQFPDLHSELNLSSLELGDSALYFCASSVVGGYLQDNEQFFGPGTRLTVL.

The V gene is TRBV11-2, the J gene TRBJ2-7, with TRBD2 as a possible D gene (6 bases). The length of the CDR3 is 15 residues. CDR1 SGHAT and CDR2 FQNNGV come from the germline V gene. The V end lost 5 bases, the J end lost 5 bases, and 19 bases lay between the germline ends. CDR3 DNA sequence: TGTGCCAGCAGCCAAGGCGGGGTGTCCGGGAACGAGCAGTACTTC. It is translated as CASSQGGVSGNEQYF.

This sequence joins TRBV27 and TRBJ1-2; 8 bases line up with TRBD1. Trimming removed 2 bases from V and 6 bases from J; junction bases left unmatched: 5. The CDR3 sequence is 14 residues long. Germline CDR1 MNHEY, CDR2 SMNVEV (reference sequence). The chain's CDR3 is CASSLNGQGNGYTF. The DNA of the CDR3 is TGTGCCAGCAGTTTAAACGGACAGGGTAATGGCTACACCTTC.

J is TRBJ2-7 and V is TRBV20-1; D is ambiguous. Germline V gene data show CDR1 as DFQATT and CDR2 as SNEGSKA (reference sequence). The CDR3 consists of 11 residues. Trimming removed 1 base at V and 4 bases at J, with 5 bases between. Here the CDR3 reads CSARGVYEQYF. In DNA form, the CDR3 reads TGCAGTGCTAGAGGCGTATACGAGCAGTACTTC.

V and J are TRBV4-1 and TRBJ1-1; weak D call: TRBD1 (5 bases). The CDR3 length is 16 residues. Deletions cut 4 bases from V and 0 bases from J, with 15 bases between. The germline V gene encodes CDR1 MGHRA and CDR2 YSYEKL. CDR3 bases: TGCGCCAGCAGCCTCCAGGCTCTAGGGGTGAACACTGAAGCTTTCTTT. Translating gives CASSLQALGVNTEAFF.

The count of this clone is one. The gene calls are TRBV6-2 or TRBV6-3 and TRBJ1-1, with D perhaps matching TRBD1 (5 bases). Germline CDR1 reads MNHEY; CDR2 reads SVGEGT. The CDR3 has 14 amino acids. V dropped 6 bases and J dropped 5 bases, with 16 bases sitting between them. Here the CDR3 DNA reads TGTGCCAGCAGCTTGGGCAGGGTTTTTACTGAAGCTTTCTTT. It is translated as CASSLGRVFTEAFF.

V and J are TRBV6-5 and TRBJ1-2; TRBD1 matches 10 bases. This CDR3 is built from 15 residues. Trimming at V came to 2 bases and at J to 3 bases, leaving 3 bases not matched to a gene. Looked up from germline, CDR1 is MNHEY and CDR2 is SVGAGI. This chain's CDR3 is CASSYRDRGHYGYTF. The CDR3, as DNA: TGTGCCAGCAGTTACCGGGACAGGGGACACTATGGCTACACCTTC.

Only one count was recorded for this clone. The CDR3 DNA follows: TGTGCCACCAGTGCCCGGACAGGGGACACAGATACGCAGTATTTT. It is translated as CATSARTGDTDTQYF. The chain uses TRBV24-1 and TRBJ2-3, with TRBD1 matching 9 bases. The germline CDR1 and CDR2 sequences are KGHDR and SFDVKD. V trimming: 5 bases; J trimming: 2 bases; junction bases outside the gene matches: 4. The CDR3 is 15 amino acids.

J is TRBJ2-2 and V is TRBV7-2; D gene ambiguous. Per the germline V gene, CDR1 is SGHTA and CDR2 is FQGNSA. V dropped 5 bases and J dropped 6 bases, with 16 bases sitting between them. This CDR3 has 15 residues. The chain's CDR3 is CASSPHSSDSGELFF. CDR3 nucleotides: TGTGCCAGCAGCCCTCACAGTTCCGATTCCGGGGAGCTGTTTTTT. Using reference TRBV7-2 and TRBJ2-2 for the parts outside the CDR3, the full variable domain is GAGVSQSPSNKVTEKGKDVELRCDPISGHTALYWYRQSLGQGLEFLIYFQGNSAPDKSGLPSDRFSAERTGGSVSTLTIQRTQQEDSAVYLCASSPHSSDSGELFFGEGSRLTVL.

The rearrangement links TRBV5-6 to TRBJ2-5, with D possibly being TRBD1 (5 bases). In germline, CDR1 is SGHDT, CDR2 YYEEEE. The V and J ends lost 6 bases and 2 bases respectively, with 17 bases between them. This CDR3 is 15 amino acids long. As DNA, the CDR3 is TGTGCCAGCAACTCTCCCCCAGGGCTACAAGAGACCCAGTACTTC. It yields the protein CASNSPPGLQETQYF. The whole variable domain, remainder taken from reference TRBV5-6 and TRBJ2-5, is DAGVTQSPTHLIKTRGQQVTLRCSPKSGHDTVSWYQQALGQGPQFIFQYYEEEERQRGNFPDRFSGHQFPNYSSELNVNALLLGDSALYLCASNSPPGLQETQYFGPGTRLLVL.

This clone was detected only once. The chain recombines TRBV10-2 with TRBJ2-5, with D possibly being TRBD2 (5 bases). The CDR3 has 14 amino acids. Trimming left V 4 bases short and J 3 bases short, with 12 bases between. From germline, CDR1 is WSHSY and CDR2 SAAADI. In DNA form, the CDR3 reads TGCGCCAGCAGTGGATCGGGGAGCGAAGAGACCCAGTACTTC. It encodes CASSGSGSEETQYF.

V gene TRBV2 combines with J gene TRBJ1-5, with D tentatively TRBD1 (5 bases). There are 14 residues in the CDR3. In germline, CDR1 is SNHLY, CDR2 FYNNEI. Trimming cost V 4 bases and J 3 bases, with 10 bases left between them. The CDR3 DNA reads as TGTGCCAGCAGTGGATGGGACTTCAATCAGCCCCAGCATTTT. Residues: CASSGWDFNQPQHF.

The rearrangement links TRBV6-2 or TRBV6-3 to TRBJ2-7; tentative D call: TRBD1 (6 bases). CDR3 length: 16 amino acids. Germline lookup yields CDR1 MNHEY and CDR2 SVGEGT. Trimming stripped 5 bases from V and 2 bases from J, with 19 bases between. The CDR3 here is CASSGYPWTAPYEQYF. Written as DNA, the CDR3 is TGTGCCAGCAGTGGTTACCCGTGGACAGCCCCCTACGAGCAGTACTTC.

This rearrangement joins TRBV3-1 (or the pseudogene TRBV3-2) to TRBJ1-6, with D uncertain. From germline, CDR1 is LGHDT and CDR2 YNNKEL (reference sequence). The CDR3 is 13 residues long. The V and J ends lost 4 bases and 10 bases respectively, with 11 bases between them. CDR3 coding DNA: TGTGCCAGCAGCCTCACAATTTCCTCACCCCTCCACTTT. Its protein is CASSLTISSPLHF.

The chain joins TRBV18 to TRBJ2-7; tentative D call: TRBD2 (5 bases). Germline V CDR1 and CDR2: KGHSH, LQKENI. V was clipped by 3 bases and J by 7 bases, with 16 bases between them. This CDR3 contains 14 residues. The CDR3 loop reads CASSPVEALGEQYF. As DNA, the CDR3 is TGTGCCAGCTCACCGGTGGAGGCTCTGGGGGAGCAGTACTTC. The full variable domain, its missing parts supplied by reference TRBV18 and TRBJ2-7, is NAGVMQNPRHLVRRRGQEARLRCSPMKGHSHVYWYRQLPEEGLKFMVYLQKENIIDESGMPKERFSAEFPKEGPSILRIQQVVRGDSAAYFCASSPVEALGEQYFGPGTRLTVT.

The genes are TRBV2 and TRBJ2-7; D ambiguous. Trimming removed 7 bases at V and 6 bases at J, with 19 bases between. The CDR3 spans 14 residues. CDR1 SNHLY and CDR2 FYNNEI come from the germline V gene. CDR3 amino acids: CASTLEASIREQYF. The CDR3 nucleotides read TGTGCCAGCACTCTTGAGGCCTCAATCCGCGAGCAGTACTTC.